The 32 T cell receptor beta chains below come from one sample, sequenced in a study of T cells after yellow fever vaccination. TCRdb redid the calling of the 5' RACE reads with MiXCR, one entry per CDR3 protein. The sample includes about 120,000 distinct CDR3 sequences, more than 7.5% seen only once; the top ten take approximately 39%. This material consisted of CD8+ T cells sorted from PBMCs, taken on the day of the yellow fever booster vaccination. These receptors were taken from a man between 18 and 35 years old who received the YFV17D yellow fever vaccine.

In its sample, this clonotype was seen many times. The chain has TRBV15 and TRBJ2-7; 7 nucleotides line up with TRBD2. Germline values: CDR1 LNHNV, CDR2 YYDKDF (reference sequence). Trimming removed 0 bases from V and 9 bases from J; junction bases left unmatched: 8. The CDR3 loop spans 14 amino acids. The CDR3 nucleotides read TGTGCCACCAGCAGAGAATCGGGGGGACTTATGCAGTACTTC. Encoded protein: CATSRESGGLMQYF.

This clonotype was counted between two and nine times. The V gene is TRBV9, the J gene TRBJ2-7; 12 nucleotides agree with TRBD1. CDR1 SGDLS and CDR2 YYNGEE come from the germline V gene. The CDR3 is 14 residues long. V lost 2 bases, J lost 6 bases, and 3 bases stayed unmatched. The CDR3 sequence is CASSVGDRGLEQYF. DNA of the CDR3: TGTGCCAGCAGCGTCGGGGACAGGGGGCTCGAGCAGTACTTC.

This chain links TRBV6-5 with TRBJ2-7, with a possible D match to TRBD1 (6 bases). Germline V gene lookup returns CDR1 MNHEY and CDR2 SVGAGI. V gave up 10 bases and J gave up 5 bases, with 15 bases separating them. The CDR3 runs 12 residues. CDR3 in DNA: TGTGCCACCCTATTCAGGGGTGACGAGCAGTACTTC. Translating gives CATLFRGDEQYF.

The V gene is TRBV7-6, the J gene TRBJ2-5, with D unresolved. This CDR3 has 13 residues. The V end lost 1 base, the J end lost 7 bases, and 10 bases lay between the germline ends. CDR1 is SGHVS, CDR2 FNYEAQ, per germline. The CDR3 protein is CASSLEVSGTQYF. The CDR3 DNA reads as TGTGCCAGCAGCTTAGAGGTCTCGGGGACCCAGTACTTC.

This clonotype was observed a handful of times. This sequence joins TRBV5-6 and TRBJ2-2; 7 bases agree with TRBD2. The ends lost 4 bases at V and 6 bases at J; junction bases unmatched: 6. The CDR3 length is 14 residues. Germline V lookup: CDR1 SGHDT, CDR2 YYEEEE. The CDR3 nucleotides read TGTGCCAGCAGCGCGACTAGCTACGCCGGGGAGCTGTTTTTT. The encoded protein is CASSATSYAGELFF.

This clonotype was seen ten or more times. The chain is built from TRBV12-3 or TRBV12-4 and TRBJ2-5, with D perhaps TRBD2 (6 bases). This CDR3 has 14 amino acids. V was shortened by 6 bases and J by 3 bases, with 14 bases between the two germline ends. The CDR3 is CASRHRGSEETQYF. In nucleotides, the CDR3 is TGTGCCAGCAGACACCGGGGGAGCGAAGAGACCCAGTACTTC.

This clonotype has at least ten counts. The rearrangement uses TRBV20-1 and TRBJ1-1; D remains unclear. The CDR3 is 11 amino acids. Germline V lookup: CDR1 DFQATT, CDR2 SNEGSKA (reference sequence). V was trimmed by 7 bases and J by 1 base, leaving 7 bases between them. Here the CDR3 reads CSVRGNTEAFF. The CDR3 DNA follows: TGCAGTGTGCGGGGGAACACTGAAGCTTTCTTT.

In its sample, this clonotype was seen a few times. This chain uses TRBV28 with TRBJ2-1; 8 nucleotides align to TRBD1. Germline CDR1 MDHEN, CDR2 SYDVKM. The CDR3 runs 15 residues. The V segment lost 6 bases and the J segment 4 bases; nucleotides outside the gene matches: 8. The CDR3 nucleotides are TGTGCCAGCAGCCGGCCGGGACAGGCGTACAATGAGCAGTTCTTC. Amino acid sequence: CASSRPGQAYNEQFF.

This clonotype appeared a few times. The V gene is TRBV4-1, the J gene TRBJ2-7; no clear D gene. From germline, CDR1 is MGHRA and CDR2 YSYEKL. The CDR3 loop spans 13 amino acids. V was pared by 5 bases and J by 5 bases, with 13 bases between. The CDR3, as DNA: TGCGCCAGCAGCGAAGCCGGGTCCGACGAGCAGTACTTC. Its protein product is CASSEAGSDEQYF.

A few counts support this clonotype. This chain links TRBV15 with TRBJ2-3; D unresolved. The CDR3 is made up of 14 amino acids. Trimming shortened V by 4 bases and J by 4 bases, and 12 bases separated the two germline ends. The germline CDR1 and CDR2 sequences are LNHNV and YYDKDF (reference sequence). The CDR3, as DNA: TGTGCCACCAGCATCTTAACAATCTCAGATACGCAGTATTTT. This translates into CATSILTISDTQYF.

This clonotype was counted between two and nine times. The CDR3 protein is CASSYSERKAYYGYTF. As DNA, the CDR3 is TGTGCCAGCAGCTACAGCGAACGCAAAGCTTACTATGGCTACACCTTC. V gene TRBV5-4 combines with J gene TRBJ1-2; the D is unclear. The V and J ends lost 3 bases and 3 bases respectively, with 18 bases between them. The CDR3 consists of 16 residues. Germline V gives CDR1 SGHNT, CDR2 YYREEE (reference sequence).

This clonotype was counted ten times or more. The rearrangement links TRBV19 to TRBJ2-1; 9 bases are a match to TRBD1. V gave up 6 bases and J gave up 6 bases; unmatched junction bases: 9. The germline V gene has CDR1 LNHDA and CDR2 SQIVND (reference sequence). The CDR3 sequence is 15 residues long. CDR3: CASRPGDRDSNEQFF. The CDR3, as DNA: TGTGCCAGTAGGCCCGGGGACAGGGATTCCAATGAGCAGTTCTTC.

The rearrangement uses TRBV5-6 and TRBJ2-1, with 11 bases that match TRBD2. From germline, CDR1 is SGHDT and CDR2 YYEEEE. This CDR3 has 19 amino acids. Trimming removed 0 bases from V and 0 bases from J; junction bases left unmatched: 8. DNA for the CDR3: TGTGCCAGCAGCTTGGCAGCTAGCGGGGGGCCCTCCTCCTACAATGAGCAGTTCTTC. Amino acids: CASSLAASGGPSSYNEQFF. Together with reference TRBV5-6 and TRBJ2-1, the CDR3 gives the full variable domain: DAGVTQSPTHLIKTRGQQVTLRCSPKSGHDTVSWYQQALGQGPQFIFQYYEEEERQRGNFPDRFSGHQFPNYSSELNVNALLLGDSALYLCASSLAASGGPSSYNEQFFGPGTRLTVL.

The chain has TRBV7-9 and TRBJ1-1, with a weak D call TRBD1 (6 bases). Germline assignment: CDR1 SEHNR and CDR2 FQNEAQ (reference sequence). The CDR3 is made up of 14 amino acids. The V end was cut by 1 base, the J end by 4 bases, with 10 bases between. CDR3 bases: TGTGCCAGCAGCTTAGGCAGGGGTTCCACTGAAGCTTTCTTT. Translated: CASSLGRGSTEAFF.

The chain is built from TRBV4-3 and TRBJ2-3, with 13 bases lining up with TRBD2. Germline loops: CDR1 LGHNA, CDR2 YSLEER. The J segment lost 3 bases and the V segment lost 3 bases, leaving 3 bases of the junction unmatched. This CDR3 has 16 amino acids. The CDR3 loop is CASSQGLAGRTDTQYF. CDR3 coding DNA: TGCGCCAGCAGCCAGGGACTAGCGGGGCGAACAGATACGCAGTATTTT.

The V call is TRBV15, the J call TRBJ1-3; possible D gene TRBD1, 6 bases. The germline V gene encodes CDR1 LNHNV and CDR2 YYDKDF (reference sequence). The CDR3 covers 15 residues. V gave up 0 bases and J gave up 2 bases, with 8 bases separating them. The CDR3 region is CATSRESGAGNTIYF. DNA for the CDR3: TGTGCCACCAGCAGAGAATCAGGGGCTGGAAACACCATATATTTT.

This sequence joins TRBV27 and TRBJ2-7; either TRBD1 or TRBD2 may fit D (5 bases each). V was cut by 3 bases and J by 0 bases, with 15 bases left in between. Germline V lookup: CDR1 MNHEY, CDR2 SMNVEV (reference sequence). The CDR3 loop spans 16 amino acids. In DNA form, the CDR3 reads TGTGCCAGCAGTTTTCGCCGGGACGCCCCCTCCTACGAGCAGTACGTC. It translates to CASSFRRDAPSYEQYV.

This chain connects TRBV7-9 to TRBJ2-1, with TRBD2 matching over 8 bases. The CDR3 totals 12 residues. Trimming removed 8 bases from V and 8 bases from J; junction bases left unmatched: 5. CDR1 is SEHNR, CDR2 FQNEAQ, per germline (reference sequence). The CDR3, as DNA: TGTGCCAGCCCCCTAGCGGGCGATGAGCAGTTCTTC. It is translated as CASPLAGDEQFF.

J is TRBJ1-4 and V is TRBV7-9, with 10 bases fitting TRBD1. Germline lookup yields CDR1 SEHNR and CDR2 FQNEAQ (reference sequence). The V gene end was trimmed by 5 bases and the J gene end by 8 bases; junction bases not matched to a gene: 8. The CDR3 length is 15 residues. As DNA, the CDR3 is TGTGCCAGCAGCCGGCGCCGGGACAGGGGCGAAAAACTGTTTTTT. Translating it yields CASSRRRDRGEKLFF.

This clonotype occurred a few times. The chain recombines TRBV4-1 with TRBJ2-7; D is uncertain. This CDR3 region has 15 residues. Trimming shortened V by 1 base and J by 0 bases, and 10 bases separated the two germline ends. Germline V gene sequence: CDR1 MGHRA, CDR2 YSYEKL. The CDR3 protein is CASSQGLVSSYEQYF. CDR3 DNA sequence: TGCGCCAGCAGCCAAGGGTTGGTAAGCTCCTACGAGCAGTACTTC.

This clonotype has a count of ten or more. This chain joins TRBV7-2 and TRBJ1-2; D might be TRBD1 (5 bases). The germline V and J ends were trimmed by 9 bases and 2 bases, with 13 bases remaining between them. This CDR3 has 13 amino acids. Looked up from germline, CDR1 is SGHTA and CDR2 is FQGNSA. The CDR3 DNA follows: TGTGCCAGTGAGCCGGGGCAGAACTATGGCTACACCTTC. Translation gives CASEPGQNYGYTF. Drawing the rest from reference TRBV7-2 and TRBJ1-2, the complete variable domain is GAGVSQSPSNKVTEKGKDVELRCDPISGHTALYWYRQSLGQGLEFLIYFQGNSAPDKSGLPSDRFSAERTGGSVSTLTIQRTQQEDSAVYLCASEPGQNYGYTFGSGTRLTVV.

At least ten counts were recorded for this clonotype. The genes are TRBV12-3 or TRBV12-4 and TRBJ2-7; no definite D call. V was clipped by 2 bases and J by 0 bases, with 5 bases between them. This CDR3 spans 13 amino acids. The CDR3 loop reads CASSLTPSYEQYV. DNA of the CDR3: TGTGCCAGCAGTTTAACACCCTCCTACGAGCAGTACGTC.

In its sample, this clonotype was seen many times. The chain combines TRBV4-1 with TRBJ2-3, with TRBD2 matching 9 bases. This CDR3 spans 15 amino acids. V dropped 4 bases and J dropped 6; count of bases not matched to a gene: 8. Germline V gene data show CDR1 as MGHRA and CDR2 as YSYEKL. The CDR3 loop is CASSRVAGVGDTQYF. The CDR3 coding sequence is TGCGCCAGCAGCCGGGTAGCGGGGGTGGGCGATACGCAGTATTTT.

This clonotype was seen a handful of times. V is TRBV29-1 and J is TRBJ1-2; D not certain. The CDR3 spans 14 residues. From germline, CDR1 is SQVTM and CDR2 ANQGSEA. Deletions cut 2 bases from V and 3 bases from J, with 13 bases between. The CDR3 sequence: CSVEMRVDHYGYTF. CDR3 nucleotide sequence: TGCAGCGTTGAAATGAGAGTCGATCACTATGGCTACACCTTC.

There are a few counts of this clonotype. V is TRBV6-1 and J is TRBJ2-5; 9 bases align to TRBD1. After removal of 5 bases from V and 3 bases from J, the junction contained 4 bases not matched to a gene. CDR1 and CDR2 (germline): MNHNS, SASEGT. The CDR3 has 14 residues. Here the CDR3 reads CASSRQGVEETQYF. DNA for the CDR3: TGTGCCAGCAGTAGACAGGGGGTGGAAGAGACCCAGTACTTC.

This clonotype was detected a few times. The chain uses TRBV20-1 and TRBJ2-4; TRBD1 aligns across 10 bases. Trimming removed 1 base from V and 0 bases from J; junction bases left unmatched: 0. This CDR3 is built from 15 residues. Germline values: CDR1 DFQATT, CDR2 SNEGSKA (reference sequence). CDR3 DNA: TGCAGTGCTAGAGGGACAGGGGGAGCCAAAAACATTCAGTACTTC. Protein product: CSARGTGGAKNIQYF.

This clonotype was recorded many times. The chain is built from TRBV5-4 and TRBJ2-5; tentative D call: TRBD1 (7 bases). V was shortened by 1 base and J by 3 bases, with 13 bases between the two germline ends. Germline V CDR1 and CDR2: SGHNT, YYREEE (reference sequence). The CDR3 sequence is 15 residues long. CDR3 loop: CASSLLATGKETQYF. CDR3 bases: TGTGCCAGCAGCTTGCTAGCGACAGGGAAAGAGACCCAGTACTTC. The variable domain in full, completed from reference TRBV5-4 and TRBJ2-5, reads ETGVTQSPTHLIKTRGQQVTLRCSSQSGHNTVSWYQQALGQGPQFIFQYYREEENGRGNFPPRFSGLQFPNYSSELNVNALELDDSALYLCASSLLATGKETQYFGPGTRLLVL.

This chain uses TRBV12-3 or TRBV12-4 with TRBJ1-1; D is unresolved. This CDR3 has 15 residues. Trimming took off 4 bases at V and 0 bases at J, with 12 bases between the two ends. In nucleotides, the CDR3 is TGTGCCAGCAGTTCCGGCAGCCTCATGAACACTGAAGCTTTCTTT. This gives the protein CASSSGSLMNTEAFF.

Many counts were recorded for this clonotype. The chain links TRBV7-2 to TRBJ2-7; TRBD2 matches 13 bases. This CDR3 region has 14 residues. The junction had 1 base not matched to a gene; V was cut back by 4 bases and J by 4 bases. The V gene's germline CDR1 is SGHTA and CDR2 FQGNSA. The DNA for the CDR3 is TGTGCCAGCAGCTGGACTAGCGGGGGATACGAGCAGTACTTC. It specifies CASSWTSGGYEQYF.

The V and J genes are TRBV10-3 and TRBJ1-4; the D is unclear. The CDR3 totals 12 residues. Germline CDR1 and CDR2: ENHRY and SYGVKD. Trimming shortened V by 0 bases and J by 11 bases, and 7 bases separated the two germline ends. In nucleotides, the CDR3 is TGTGCCATCAGTGAGTCGGGCGGTAAACTGTTTTTT. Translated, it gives CAISESGGKLFF.

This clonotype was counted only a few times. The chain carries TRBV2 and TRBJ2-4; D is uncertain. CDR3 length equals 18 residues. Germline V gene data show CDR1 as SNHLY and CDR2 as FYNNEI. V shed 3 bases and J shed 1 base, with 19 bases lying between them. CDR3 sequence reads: CASSEIKGKTFAKNIQYF. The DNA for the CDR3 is TGTGCCAGCAGTGAGATTAAAGGAAAGACCTTCGCCAAAAACATTCAGTACTTC.

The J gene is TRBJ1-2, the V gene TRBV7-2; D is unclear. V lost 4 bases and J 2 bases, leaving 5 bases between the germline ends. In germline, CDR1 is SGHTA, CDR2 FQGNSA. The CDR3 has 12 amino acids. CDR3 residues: CASSYQNYGYTF. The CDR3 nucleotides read TGTGCCAGCAGCTACCAGAACTATGGCTACACCTTC.